This TCR beta chain stems from a study of blood T cell repertoires in COVID-19. Study-wide background: Collection of acute and convalescent COVID-19 samples took place in the United States, Italy and Spain. PBMCs, B-cell-depleted T cells, or T cells provided the cDNA or gDNA that made up the material.

Some clones are missing from TCRdb's copy, which holds only in-frame ones; the method was immunoSEQ multiplex PCR. The sample lists 300,000 to 350,000 clones; about nine tenths were seen once. The V gene lost 5 bases and the J gene lost 4 bases, with 6 bases spanning the gap. The CDR3 loop spans 11 amino acids. The V gene's germline CDR1 is SEHNR and CDR2 FQNEAQ (reference sequence). The genes are TRBV7-9 and TRBJ2-7; D is undetermined. Sequenced input: PBMCs or T cells enriched from blood (not recorded which). The clonotype comes from a woman aged 30 to 39 who had been exposed to COVID-19. The CDR3 sequence is CASSAQYEQYF. The CDR3 DNA reads as TGTGCCAGCAGCGCACAGTACGAGCAGTACTTC.